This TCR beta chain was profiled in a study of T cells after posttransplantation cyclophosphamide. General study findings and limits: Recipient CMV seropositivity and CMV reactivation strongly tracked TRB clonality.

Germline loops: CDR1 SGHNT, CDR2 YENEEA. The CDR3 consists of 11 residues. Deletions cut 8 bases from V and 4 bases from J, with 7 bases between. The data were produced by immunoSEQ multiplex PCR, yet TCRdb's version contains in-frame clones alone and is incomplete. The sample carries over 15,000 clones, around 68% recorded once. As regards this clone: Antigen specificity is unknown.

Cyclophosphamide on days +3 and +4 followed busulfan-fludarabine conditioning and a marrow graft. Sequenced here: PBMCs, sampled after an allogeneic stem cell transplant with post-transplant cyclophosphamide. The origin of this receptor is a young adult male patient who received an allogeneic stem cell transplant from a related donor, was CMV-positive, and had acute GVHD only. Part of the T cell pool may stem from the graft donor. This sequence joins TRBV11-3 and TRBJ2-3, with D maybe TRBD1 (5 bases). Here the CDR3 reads CASQGSDTQYF. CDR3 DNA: TGTGCCAGCCAGGGATCAGATACGCAGTATTTT. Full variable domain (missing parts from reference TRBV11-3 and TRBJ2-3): EAGVVQSPRYKIIEKKQPVAFWCNPISGHNTLYWYLQNLGQGPELLIRYENEEAVDDSQLPKDRFSAERLKGVDSTLKIQPAELGDSAVYLCASQGSDTQYFGPGTRLTVL.